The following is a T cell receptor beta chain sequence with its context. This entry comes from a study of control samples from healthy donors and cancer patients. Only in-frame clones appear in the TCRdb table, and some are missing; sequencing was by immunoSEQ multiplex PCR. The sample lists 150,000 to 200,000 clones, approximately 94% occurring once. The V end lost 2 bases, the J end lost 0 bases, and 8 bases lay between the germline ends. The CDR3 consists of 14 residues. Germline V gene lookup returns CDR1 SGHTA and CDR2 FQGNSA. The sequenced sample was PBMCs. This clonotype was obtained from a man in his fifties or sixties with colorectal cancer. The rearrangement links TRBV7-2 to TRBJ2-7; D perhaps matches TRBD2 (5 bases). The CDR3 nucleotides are TGTGCCAGCAGCTTAATGGCGGGCTCCTACGAGCAGTACTTC. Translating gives CASSLMAGSYEQYF.